This TCR beta chain is drawn from a study of response to subunit inactivated influenza vaccine. Study results and caveats: A suggestion made by the authors is that each seasonal influenza vaccination recruits few new T cells.

This clonotype was seen at least ten times. Its specificity is not known. TCRdb called the RT-PCR reads again in MiXCR, with one record for every CDR3 protein. Counted here are around 490,000 distinct CDR3 sequences, approximately 7.1% occurring once; the ten biggest clones make up 10% to 15%. Germline CDR1 reads SGHVS; CDR2 reads FQNEAQ. This CDR3 spans 17 amino acids. The V segment lost 5 bases and the J segment 5 bases; nucleotides outside the gene matches: 11. The chain employs TRBV7-8 and TRBJ2-2; 10 bases match TRBD2. The TCR comes from a man aged 50 to 69 who received an inactivated influenza vaccine. Specimen: PBMCs from blood, collected less than 30 months after vaccination. The CDR3 region has the DNA TGTGCCAGCAGCCTTGGACTAGCGGAGAGGCGGACCGGGGAGCTGTTTTTT. Translation: CASSLGLAERRTGELFF.